The 7 T cell receptor beta chains presented below share a single source sample, sequenced in a study of blood T cell repertoires in COVID-19. Profiled with immunoSEQ multiplex PCR; TCRdb holds only in-frame clones, not every one. In the table there are 150,000 to 200,000 clones, less than 90% of which are singletons. Material: peripheral blood. These receptor sequences come from a man aged 65-85 years with active or convalescent COVID-19.

This clone appeared a few times. The chain joins TRBV24-1 to TRBJ1-5, with 10 bases lining up with TRBD1. The trim removed 9 bases at V and 6 bases at J, leaving 4 bases unmatched. This CDR3 region has 13 residues. Germline CDR1 is KGHDR and CDR2 is SFDVKD. The CDR3 DNA reads TGTGCCACCTCGGGACAGGGGTTTCAGCCCCAGCATTTT. It codes for CATSGQGFQPQHF.

The V gene is TRBV7-2, the J gene TRBJ1-2; tentative D call: TRBD1 (6 bases). Trimming removed 2 bases at V and 1 base at J, with 11 bases between. Germline CDR1 SGHTA, CDR2 FQGNSA. The CDR3 extends over 15 amino acids. CDR3 loop: CASSLNDRINYGYTF. CDR3 coding DNA: TGTGCCAGCAGCTTAAACGACAGGATTAACTATGGCTACACCTTC.

The V gene is TRBV7-6, the J gene TRBJ2-1, with 14 bases fitting TRBD2. CDR3 size: 17 residues. The V gene's germline CDR1 is SGHVS and CDR2 FNYEAQ. With V trimmed by 4 bases and J by 6 bases, 8 bases remained unmatched. The CDR3 loop reads CASSSSGLAGGSNEQFF. The CDR3, as DNA: TGTGCCAGCAGCTCCAGTGGACTAGCGGGGGGAAGCAATGAGCAGTTCTTC.

The CDR3 DNA reads as TGCAGCGCCTATAGCGGGAGTGGCTACGAGCAGTACTTC. Encoded protein: CSAYSGSGYEQYF. V and J are TRBV29-1 and TRBJ2-7, with 9 positions matching TRBD2. Germline assignment: CDR1 SQVTM and CDR2 ANQGSEA. The ends lost 7 bases at V and 3 bases at J; junction bases unmatched: 7. The CDR3 has 13 residues.

The chain employs TRBV2 and TRBJ2-7; tentatively, D is TRBD1 (6 bases). Germline V lookup: CDR1 SNHLY, CDR2 FYNNEI. There are 15 residues in the CDR3. V was cut by 4 bases and J by 5 bases, with 18 bases left in between. For the CDR3, the DNA is TGTGCCAGCAGTGTGCTCCAGGGGATGGTGAACGAGCAGTACTTC. The encoded protein is CASSVLQGMVNEQYF.

CDR3 DNA: TGTGCCAGTAGTCGGGACAGGGCTGACAATGAGCAGTTCTTC. Its protein product is CASSRDRADNEQFF. The J gene is TRBJ2-1, the V gene TRBV19; TRBD1 matches at 9 bases. Germline V lookup: CDR1 LNHDA, CDR2 SQIVND (reference sequence). With 5 bases clipped from V and 5 bases from J, the junction kept 4 bases outside the gene matches. The CDR3 has 14 residues.

This chain joins TRBV28 and TRBJ2-1, with 9 bases lining up with TRBD1. CDR1 is MDHEN, CDR2 SYDVKM, per germline. The CDR3 has 15 residues. Germline trimming cut 7 bases from V and 2 bases from J; bases unmatched to any gene: 6. CDR3 in DNA: TGTGCCAGCACCGTGGGACAGGGTCCCTACAATGAGCAGTTCTTC. It is translated as CASTVGQGPYNEQFF.